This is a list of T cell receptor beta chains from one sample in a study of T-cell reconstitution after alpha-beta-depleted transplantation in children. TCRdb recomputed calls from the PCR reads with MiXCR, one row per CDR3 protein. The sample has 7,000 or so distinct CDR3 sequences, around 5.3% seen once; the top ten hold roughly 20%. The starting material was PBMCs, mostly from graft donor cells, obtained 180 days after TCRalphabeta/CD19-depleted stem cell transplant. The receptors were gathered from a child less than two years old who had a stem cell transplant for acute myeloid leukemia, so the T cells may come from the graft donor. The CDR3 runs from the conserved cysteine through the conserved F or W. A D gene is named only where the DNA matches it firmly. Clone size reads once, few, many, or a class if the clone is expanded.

CDR3: CASCQGGGRNNEQFF
DNA: TGTGCCTCCTGCCAGGGCGGCGGGAGGAACAATGAGCAGTTCTTC
J: TRBJ2-1
D: TRBD2
size: few
V: TRBV3-1

CDR3: CATSDLAQGRVNEQFF
DNA: TGTGCCACCAGTGATTTGGCACAGGGAAGAGTCAATGAGCAGTTCTTC
J: TRBJ2-1
D: NA
size: medium-sized
V: TRBV24-1

CDR3: CATSDPAAGKGGRGNEQFF
DNA: TGTGCCACCAGTGACCCAGCCGCAGGGAAAGGGGGCAGGGGTAATGAGCAGTTCTTC
J: TRBJ2-1
D: TRBD1
size: large
V: TRBV24-1

CDR3: CASSEITYGYTF
DNA: TGTGCCAGCAGTGAAATTACTTATGGCTACACCTTC
J: TRBJ1-2
D: NA
size: many
V: TRBV6-1

CDR3: CASSLDAGGYNEQFF
DNA: TGTGCCAGCAGTTTAGATGCGGGAGGCTACAATGAGCAGTTCTTC
J: TRBJ2-1
D: TRBD2
size: many
V: TRBV12-3/TRBV12-4

CDR3: CASSSYGPNEKLFF
DNA: TGTGCCAGCAGCTCATACGGACCTAATGAAAAACTGTTTTTT
J: TRBJ1-4
D: NA
size: many
V: TRBV7-9

CDR3: CASSLLATSDTQYF
DNA: TGTGCCAGCAGCCTACTAGCAACCTCAGATACGCAGTATTTT
J: TRBJ2-3
D: NA
size: many
V: TRBV3-1

CDR3: CASSLSAGGMTGELFF
DNA: TGTGCCAGCAGTTTATCCGCAGGGGGCATGACCGGGGAGCTGTTTTTT
J: TRBJ2-2
D: TRBD1
size: medium-sized
V: TRBV28

CDR3: CASSPGTGSWGSPLHF
DNA: TGTGCCAGCAGCCCCGGGACAGGATCTTGGGGTTCACCCCTCCACTTT
J: TRBJ1-6
D: TRBD1
size: many
V: TRBV7-6

CDR3: CASSFVLAGYNEQFF
DNA: TGTGCCAGCAGTTTTGTACTAGCGGGCTACAATGAGCAGTTCTTC
J: TRBJ2-1
D: TRBD2
size: many
V: TRBV28

CDR3: CASSAGLAGGIVTGELFF
DNA: TGCGCCAGCAGCGCAGGACTAGCGGGAGGTATCGTCACCGGGGAGCTGTTTTTT
J: TRBJ2-2
D: TRBD2
size: medium-sized
V: TRBV5-1

CDR3: CASRTSGKETQYF
DNA: TGTGCCAGCAGGACTAGCGGGAAAGAGACCCAGTACTTC
J: TRBJ2-5
D: TRBD2
size: many
V: TRBV6-2/TRBV6-3

CDR3: CASSLRDRDNEQFF
DNA: TGCGCCAGCAGCCTCCGGGACAGGGACAATGAGCAGTTCTTC
J: TRBJ2-1
D: TRBD1
size: many
V: TRBV5-1

CDR3: CATSRDYGTNTEAFF
DNA: TGTGCCACCAGCAGAGATTATGGCACTAACACTGAAGCTTTCTTT
J: TRBJ1-1
D: NA
size: many
V: TRBV15

CDR3: CASSLIRTENIQYF
DNA: TGTGCCAGCAGCTTAATCCGGACAGAAAACATTCAGTACTTC
J: TRBJ2-4
D: NA
size: medium-sized
V: TRBV7-9

CDR3: CASSRQTTSYNEQFF
DNA: TGTGCTAGCAGCCGACAGACTACCTCCTACAATGAGCAGTTCTTC
J: TRBJ2-1
D: NA
size: large
V: TRBV7-7

CDR3: CASSLASGRASGELFF
DNA: TGTGCCAGCAGCTTAGCTAGCGGGAGGGCCTCCGGGGAGCTGTTTTTT
J: TRBJ2-2
D: TRBD2
size: many
V: TRBV7-9

CDR3: CASSLAGGLSSYNEQFF
DNA: TGTGCCAGCAGCTTGGCAGGGGGCCTTAGCTCCTACAATGAGCAGTTCTTC
J: TRBJ2-1
D: TRBD1
size: many
V: TRBV5-5

CDR3: CASRVDPGTYEQYF
DNA: TGCGCCAGCAGGGTAGACCCGGGAACCTACGAGCAGTACTTC
J: TRBJ2-7
D: NA
size: many
V: TRBV5-1

CDR3: CASSRKQGPSTDTQYF
DNA: TGCGCCAGCAGCCGCAAACAGGGGCCTAGCACAGATACGCAGTATTTT
J: TRBJ2-3
D: TRBD1
size: many
V: TRBV4-1

CDR3: CASSEGRGANTEAFF
DNA: TGTGCCAGCAGCGAAGGACGGGGAGCGAACACTGAAGCTTTCTTT
J: TRBJ1-1
D: NA
size: few
V: TRBV11-3

CDR3: CASSLGLKYANQPQHF
DNA: TGTGCCAGCAGCTTAGGCCTCAAATACGCCAATCAGCCCCAGCATTTT
J: TRBJ1-5
D: NA
size: many
V: TRBV7-9